What follows describes a single TCR beta chain. These data originate in a study of PD-L1 blockade in urothelial cancer. The time point is: peripheral blood 6 weeks after treatment start. Locally advanced or metastatic urothelial carcinoma was present in patients. The length of the CDR3 is 16 residues. Per germline, CDR1 SNHLY and CDR2 FYNNEI. The ends lost 0 bases at V and 3 bases at J; junction bases unmatched: 5. Profiled with immunoSEQ multiplex PCR; TCRdb holds only in-frame clones, not every one. The sample lists 25,000 to 35,000 clones, 79% occurring once. The sample consisted of PBMCs, taken around atezolizumab (anti-PD-L1) treatment. This TCR came from a man aged 65 to 79 with urothelial cancer. The rearrangement joins TRBV2 to TRBJ1-5; 7 bases are a match to TRBD1. DNA for the CDR3: TGTGCCAGCAGTGAAGCGCGAGGACAGGCCAATCAGCCCCAGCATTTT. As protein: CASSEARGQANQPQHF.